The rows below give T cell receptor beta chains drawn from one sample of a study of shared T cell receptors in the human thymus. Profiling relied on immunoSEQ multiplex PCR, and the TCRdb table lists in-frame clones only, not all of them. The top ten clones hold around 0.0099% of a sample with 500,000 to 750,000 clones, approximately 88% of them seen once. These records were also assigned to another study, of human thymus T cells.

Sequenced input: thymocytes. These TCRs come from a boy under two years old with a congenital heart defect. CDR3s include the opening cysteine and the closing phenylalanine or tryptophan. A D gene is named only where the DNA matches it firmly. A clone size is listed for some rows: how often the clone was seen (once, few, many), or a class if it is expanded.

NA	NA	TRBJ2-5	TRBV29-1	CSVRAGPVGETQYF	TGCAGCGTTCGGGCGGGCCCGGTCGGGGAGACCCAGTACTTC
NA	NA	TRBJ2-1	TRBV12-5	CASGQIRAHGLGDEQFF	TGTGCTAGTGGTCAGATCAGGGCCCATGGCCTTGGGGATGAGCAGTTCTTC
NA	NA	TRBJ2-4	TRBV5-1	CASSLGDRSPHLKAKNIQYF	TGCGCCAGCAGCTTGGGCGACAGGAGCCCCCACTTAAAAGCCAAAAACATTCAGTACTTC
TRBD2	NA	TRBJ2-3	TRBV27	CASSPYPGLGGDTQYF	TGTGCCAGCAGCCCATATCCGGGACTAGGAGGAGATACGCAGTATTTT
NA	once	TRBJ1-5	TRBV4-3	CASSPVPYVAGYQPQHF	TGCGCCAGCAGCCCCGTCCCATATGTGGCAGGGTATCAGCCCCAGCATTTT
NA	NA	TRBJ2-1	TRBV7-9	CASSLPGSSSYNEQFF	TGTGCCAGCAGCTTACCCGGGTCCAGCTCCTACAATGAGCAGTTCTTC
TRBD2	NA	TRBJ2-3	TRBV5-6	CASSGIDGSGRKDTQYF	TGTGCCAGCAGCGGGATCGACGGTAGCGGGAGGAAGGATACGCAGTATTTT
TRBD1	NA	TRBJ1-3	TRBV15	CATSRVDRGNTIYF	TGTGCCACCAGCAGAGTGGACAGGGGAAACACCATATATTTT
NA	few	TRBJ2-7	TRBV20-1	CSAADEQYF	TGCAGTGCCGCAGACGAGCAGTACTTC
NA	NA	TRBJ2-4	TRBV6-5	CASRPRESENIQYF	TGTGCCAGCAGACCCCGGGAGTCTGAAAACATTCAGTACTTC
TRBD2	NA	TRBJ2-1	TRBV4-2	CASSQDSPLAGEIYEQFF	TGTGCCAGCAGCCAAGATAGCCCCCTAGCGGGAGAGATCTATGAGCAGTTCTTC
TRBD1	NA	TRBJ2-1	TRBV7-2	CASSSYRDRVYNEQFF	TGTGCCAGCAGCTCATACCGGGACAGGGTGTACAATGAGCAGTTCTTC
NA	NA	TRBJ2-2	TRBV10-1	CASSDRTGELFF	TGCGCCAGCAGTGACCGCACCGGGGAGCTGTTTTTT
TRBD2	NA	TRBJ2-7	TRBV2	CASVVPLAGGFYEQYF	TGTGCCAGCGTGGTCCCACTAGCGGGAGGGTTCTACGAGCAGTACTTC
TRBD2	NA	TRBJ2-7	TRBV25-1	CASSVTTSGSSYEQYF	TGTGCCAGCAGTGTAACGACTAGCGGGAGTTCCTACGAGCAGTACTTC
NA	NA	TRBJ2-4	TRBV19	CASSIGPLLGTTFKNIQYF	TGTGCCAGTAGTATAGGCCCACTCCTGGGCACAACCTTCAAAAACATTCAGTACTTC
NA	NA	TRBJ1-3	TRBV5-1	CASSLVAPGGARGNTIYF	TGCGCCAGCAGCTTGGTGGCCCCGGGGGGGGCTCGAGGAAACACCATATATTTT
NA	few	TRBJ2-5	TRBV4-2	CASSLYRPGETQYF	TGTGCCAGCAGCCTCTACAGGCCCGGGGAGACCCAGTACTTC
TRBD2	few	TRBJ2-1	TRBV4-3	CASSQKTPISGRESYNEQFF	TGCGCCAGCAGCCAAAAAACCCCCATTAGCGGGAGGGAGTCCTACAATGAGCAGTTCTTC
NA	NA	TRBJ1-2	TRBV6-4	CASRRGGYGYTF	TGTGCCAGCAGGAGGGGAGGCTATGGCTACACCTTC
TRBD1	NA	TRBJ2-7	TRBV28	CASSLKGQYEQYF	TGTGCCAGCAGTTTAAAGGGACAGTACGAGCAGTACTTC
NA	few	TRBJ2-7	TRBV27	CASSLDRWGRGYEQYF	TGTGCCAGCAGTTTAGATCGGTGGGGGCGAGGCTACGAGCAGTACTTC
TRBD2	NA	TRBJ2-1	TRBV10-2	CASSITSGRASFF	TGCGCCAGCAGCATCACTAGCGGGAGGGCCTCGTTCTTC
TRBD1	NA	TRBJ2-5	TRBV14	CASSQLLTGEETQYF	TGTGCCAGCAGCCAGCTCTTGACAGGGGAAGAGACCCAGTACTTC
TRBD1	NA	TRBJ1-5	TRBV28	CASIRQGKFDQPQHF	TGTGCCAGCATTAGACAGGGAAAGTTTGATCAGCCCCAGCATTTT
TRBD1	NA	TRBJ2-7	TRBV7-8	CASSLGGGTGGFNEQYF	TGTGCCAGCAGCTTAGGAGGGGGGACAGGGGGCTTCAACGAGCAGTACTTC
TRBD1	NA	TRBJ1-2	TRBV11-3	CASSSYVPDRGLDGYTF	TGTGCCAGCAGCTCTTACGTTCCGGACAGGGGGCTAGATGGCTACACCTTC
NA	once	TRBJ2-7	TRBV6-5	CASSYPRSSSYEQYF	TGTGCCAGCAGTTACCCACGGTCTAGCTCCTACGAGCAGTACTTC
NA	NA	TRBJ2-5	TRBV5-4	CASSPKGRGAEETQYF	TGTGCCAGCAGCCCCAAGGGGAGGGGGGCAGAAGAGACCCAGTACTTC
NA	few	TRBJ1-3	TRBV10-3	CAISYVEESGNTIYF	TGTGCCATCAGCTATGTGGAGGAATCTGGAAACACCATATATTTT
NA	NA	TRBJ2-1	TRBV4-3	CASSQDALATEGYNEQFF	TGCGCCAGCAGCCAAGATGCCCTAGCGACGGAGGGATACAATGAGCAGTTCTTC
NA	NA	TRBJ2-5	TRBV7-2	CASSLDGGRKTQYF	TGTGCCAGCAGCTTAGACGGCGGGCGGAAGACCCAGTACTTC
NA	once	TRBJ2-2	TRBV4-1	CASSQEGGDPPTGELFF	TGCGCCAGCAGCCAAGAAGGGGGAGACCCACCCACCGGGGAGCTGTTTTTT
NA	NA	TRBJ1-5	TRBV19	CASSIATGIQPQHF	TGTGCCAGTAGTATAGCCACAGGGATTCAGCCCCAGCATTTT
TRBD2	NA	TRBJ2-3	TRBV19	CASSPLSGLAYTDTQYF	TGTGCCAGTAGCCCCCTATCGGGACTAGCGTATACAGATACGCAGTATTTT
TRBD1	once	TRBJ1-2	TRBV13	CASSSSGTGIYGYTF	TGTGCCAGCAGCTCATCCGGGACAGGGATCTATGGCTACACCTTC
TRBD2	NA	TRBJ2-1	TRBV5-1	CASSSREGPYNEQFF	TGCGCCAGCAGCTCGCGGGAGGGCCCCTACAATGAGCAGTTCTTC
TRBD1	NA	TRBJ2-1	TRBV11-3	CASSSTGQGRVF	TGTGCCAGCAGCTCCACCGGACAGGGAAGGGTCTTC
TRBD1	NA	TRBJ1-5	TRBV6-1	CASSDHRWDRVQPQHF	TGTGCCAGCAGTGACCATCGGTGGGACAGGGTCCAGCCCCAGCATTTT
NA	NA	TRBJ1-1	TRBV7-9	CATLGRMNTEAFF	TGTGCCACCCTGGGGCGGATGAACACTGAAGCTTTCTTT
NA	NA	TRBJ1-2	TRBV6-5	CASSYGKSYGYTF	TGTGCCAGCAGTTACGGCAAAAGCTATGGCTACACCTTC